This TCR beta chain was documented in a study of blood T cell repertoires in COVID-19 (dated by TCRdb to the early 2020s). Describing the broader study: The collaborator samples originated in the United States, Italy and Spain and spanned the acute and convalescent phases of COVID-19. The material from the prospective study consisted of cDNA or gDNA derived from T cells, B-cell-depleted T cells, or PBMCs. Deeply sampled blood TCRbeta repertoires from subjects exposed to, actively infected with, or recovered from COVID-19 were included in the dataset. A freely available public database, intended as a resource for researchers studying the immune response to SARS-CoV-2, is where the repertoires were released. Samples were obtained from the ongoing ImmuneRACE study (first 160 participants) and from some 1,300 subjects provided by 6 global collaborators. Sample metadata almost always included a de-identified subject ID, COVID-19 status, age in years and sex. Where available, HLA class I and class II types were obtained from metadata supplied by the sample provider rather than from assay-based typing. Overall results and qualifications from the work: The quantity of clinical and demographic metadata differed by source and by participant and was supplied without curation.

In the prospective study, participants were about 18 to 95 years old, resided in fewer than 25 geographic areas of the United States, and were enrolled through a virtual design. In the prospective study, cohorts were assigned on the basis of participant-reported clinical history obtained from a screening survey and a study questionnaire. Recovered participants in ImmuneRACE Cohort 3 were defined by two consecutive negative NP/OP PCR tests, clearance by a healthcare professional, or resolution of symptoms. In the prospective study, mobile phlebotomists collected whole blood, serum and a nasopharyngeal or oropharyngeal swab from each participant. Prospective study participants could optionally give additional blood draws and questionnaires over a 2-month period. Before DNA extraction, prospective study blood samples were shipped either frozen or at room temperature. The germline V end is reduced by 2 bases and the J end by 0 bases; junction bases left unmatched: 7. CDR1 and CDR2 were assigned from the germline V gene as SGHNT and YENEEA. Taken from cysteine to phenylalanine, the CDR3 has 18 residues. Only the CDR3 DNA is retained, 54 bases long and in frame from the first base.

Regarding this clone: Its target antigen remains unknown. Per-base qualities were not stored, and no clone one base away is much larger.

The immunoSEQ Assay, a bias-controlled multiplex PCR, was used to amplify TCRbeta CDR3 regions from genomic DNA. On the study's bioinformatics: Nucleated cell counts per sample were estimated from amplification of reference gene primers within the assay. Sequence reads were collapsed and filtered to measure the absolute abundance of every unique TCRbeta CDR3 rearrangement. Productive Simpson clonality was computed per sample as the square root of Simpson's diversity index over productive rearrangements. Entries here come from immuneACCESS through TCRdb and include only in-frame sequences with V and J called. Some clones fail to appear in such tables; in the studies checked, an unresolved V gene covers under half of the shortfall, and the cause of the remainder is unknown. V and J calls and clone size come straight from that table; D and trimming were deduced from the DNA. The sample table shows about 480,000 clones, and around 89% are seen once. The ten largest clones represent 1.5% to 2% of the sample.

The sequenced material came from PBMCs or T cells enriched from blood (not recorded which). The chain was built from TRBV11-3 and TRBJ1-3; 10 middle bases align to TRBD1. The sequence came from a woman aged 35 to 49 who had recovered from COVID-19. The nucleotide sequence reads TGTGCCAGCAGCTTACCGGGGACAGGGGCCGTCTCTGGAAACACCATATATTTT. Its protein is CASSLPGTGAVSGNTIYF.